The clone carrying this TCR beta chain occurred a few times. Its antigen is not known. The data are from a study of STAT5B mutations in CD4+ large granular lymphocyte leukemia. Whole-study results and caveats: Higher CD4+ than CD8+ T-LGLL clonality might reflect small sample size.

The assay was run at survey level. Assay used: immunoSEQ multiplex PCR; TCRdb lists only in-frame clones, some missing. The data show about 35,000 clones, approximately 67% seen once. What was sequenced was CD4+ T cells from blood buffy coats. This sequence was found in a human donor in good health.

The CDR3 here is CASSQDLAYSPLHF. CDR3 bases: TGCGCCAGCAGCCAAGATTTGGCCTATTCACCCCTCCACTTT. V and J are TRBV4-3 and TRBJ1-6; D gene uncertain. This CDR3 comprises 14 residues. Per the germline V gene, CDR1 is LGHNA and CDR2 is YSLEER. The V and J ends lost 0 bases and 8 bases respectively, with 8 bases between them.